This T cell receptor beta chain was profiled in a study of cytomegalovirus exposure and HLA in healthy donors. Findings of the study overall: The classifier reportedly diagnosed cytomegalovirus status with high sensitivity and specificity. Listed as cytomegalovirus-associated were roughly 180 TCR beta chains. Subsequent analysis found a tendency for first-cohort TCR clusters to co-occur within the approximately 130 validation repertoires.

This clone is a singleton in its sample. The antigen is undetermined. Libraries were prepared by immunoSEQ multiplex PCR; TCRdb keeps only in-frame clonotypes and omits some of them. Of 120,000 or so clones listed, 88% are singletons. This CDR3 contains 16 residues. Looked up from germline, CDR1 is SGHTA and CDR2 is FQGNSA. V lost 1 base, J lost 2 bases, and 12 bases lay in between. Sequencing was performed on PBMCs. This clonotype was sampled from a man aged 18 to 30 in good health and CMV-seronegative. The V gene is TRBV7-2, the J gene TRBJ2-4; D not certain. The CDR3 DNA is TGTGCCAGCAGCTTAGACAGTCGTTCTACCAAAAACATTCAGTACTTC. Its translation: CASSLDSRSTKNIQYF.